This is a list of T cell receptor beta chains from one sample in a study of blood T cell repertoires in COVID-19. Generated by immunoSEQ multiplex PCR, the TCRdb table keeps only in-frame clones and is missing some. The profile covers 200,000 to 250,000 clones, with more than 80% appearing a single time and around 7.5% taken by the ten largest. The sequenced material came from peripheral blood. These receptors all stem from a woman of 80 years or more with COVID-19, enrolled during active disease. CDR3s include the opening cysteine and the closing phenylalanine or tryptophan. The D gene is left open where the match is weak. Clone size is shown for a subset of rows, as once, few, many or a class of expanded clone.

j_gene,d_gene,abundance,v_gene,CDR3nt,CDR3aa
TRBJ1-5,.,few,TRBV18,TGTGCCAGCTCACTCCAGCGGGATCAGCCCCAGCATTTT,CASSLQRDQPQHF
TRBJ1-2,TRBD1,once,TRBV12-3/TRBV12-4,TGTGCCAGCAGCCCCAGGGGGCGCGGTGGCTACACCTTC,CASSPRGRGGYTF
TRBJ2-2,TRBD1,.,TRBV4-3,TGCGCCAGCAGCCAAGATCAGGGGGCCGGGGAGCTGTTTTTT,CASSQDQGAGELFF
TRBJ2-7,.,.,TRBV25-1,TGTGCCAGCAGTGATCCCTTGGGAGGAACCTACGAGCAGTACTTC,CASSDPLGGTYEQYF
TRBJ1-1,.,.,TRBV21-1,TGTGCCAGCAGCCCCGTCAGGGGGCAAGGTCCTGAAGCTTTCTTT,CASSPVRGQGPEAFF
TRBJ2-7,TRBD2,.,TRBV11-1,TGTGCCAGCAGCCTGGGGGGGAGTTTATACTCCTACGAGCAGTACTTC,CASSLGGSLYSYEQYF
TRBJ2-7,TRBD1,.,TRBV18,TGTGCCAGCTCACCTCAGGGGGTGAGTCCAAAGGACGAGCAGTACTTC,CASSPQGVSPKDEQYF
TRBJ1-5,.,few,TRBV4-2,TGTGCCAGCAGCCAGGGTGGAGGGGGGGATACCCTCAATCAGCCCCAGCATTTT,CASSQGGGGDTLNQPQHF
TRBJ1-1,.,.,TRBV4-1,TGCGCCAGCAGCCAATCAGGGGTCCGGAACACTGAAGCTTTCTTT,CASSQSGVRNTEAFF
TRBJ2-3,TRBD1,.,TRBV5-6,TGTGCCAGCAGCTTGGCCAAACAGGGGTCCTGGGATACGCAGTATTTT,CASSLAKQGSWDTQYF
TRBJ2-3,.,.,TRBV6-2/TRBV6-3,TGTGCCAGCAGTTACTCCGTGTCTACCAAAGATACGCAGTATTTT,CASSYSVSTKDTQYF
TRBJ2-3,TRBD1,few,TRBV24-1,TGTGCCACCAGTGCCTGGGACAGGGGATCGAGCACAGATACGCAGTATTTT,CATSAWDRGSSTDTQYF
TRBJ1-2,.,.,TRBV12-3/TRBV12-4,TGTGCCAGCAGCAAGATCGGGTATGGCTACACCTTC,CASSKIGYGYTF
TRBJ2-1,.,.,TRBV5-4,TGTGCCAGCAGCTTAGGGGGTATATACAATGAGCAGTTCTTC,CASSLGGIYNEQFF
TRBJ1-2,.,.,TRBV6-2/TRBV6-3,TGTGCCAGCAGTTTCCTGACTTTGAACTATGGCTACACCTTC,CASSFLTLNYGYTF
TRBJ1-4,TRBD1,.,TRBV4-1,TGCGCCAGCAGCCAAGTTTCGACCGGGACAGGGCCTAATGAAAAACTGTTTTTT,CASSQVSTGTGPNEKLFF
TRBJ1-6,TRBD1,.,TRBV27,TGTGCCAGCAGCCGGACAGGGCTCGGGGATAATTCACCCCTCCACTTT,CASSRTGLGDNSPLHF
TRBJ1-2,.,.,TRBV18,TGTGCCAGCTCAGATTTCAGTGGCTACACCTTC,CASSDFSGYTF
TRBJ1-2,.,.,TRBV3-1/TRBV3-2,TGTGCCAGCAGCCTGCCGGGGAGGGGGAACTATGGCTACACCTTC,CASSLPGRGNYGYTF
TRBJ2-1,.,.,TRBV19,TGTGCCAGTAGACAGGGGAGGACCTACAATGAGCAGTTCTTC,CASRQGRTYNEQFF
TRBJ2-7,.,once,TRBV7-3,TGTGCCAGCAGCGCCACAGGGAATAGATACGAGCAGTACTTC,CASSATGNRYEQYF
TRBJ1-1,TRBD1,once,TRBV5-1,TGCGCCAGCAGCTTGAAGACAGGGGCCGGGAACACTGAAGCTTTCTTT,CASSLKTGAGNTEAFF
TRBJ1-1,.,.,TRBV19,TGTGCCAGTAGTTCCTCGGGCCGCGCCGACGGGAGCACTGAAGCTTTCTTT,CASSSSGRADGSTEAFF
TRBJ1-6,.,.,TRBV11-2,TGTGCCAGCAGCTTAACACCAGATAATTCACCCCTCCACTTT,CASSLTPDNSPLHF
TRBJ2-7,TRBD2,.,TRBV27,TGTGCCAGCAGTCGAGCGGGAGGATTGTACGAGCAGTACTTC,CASSRAGGLYEQYF
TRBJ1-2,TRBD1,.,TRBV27,TGTGCCAGCAGTCCGTATACAGGGGCTCTCTATGGCTACACCTTC,CASSPYTGALYGYTF
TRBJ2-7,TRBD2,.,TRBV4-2,TGTGCCAGCAGCCGCGAGCGGGGGGGCCCCTACGAGCAGTACTTC,CASSRERGGPYEQYF
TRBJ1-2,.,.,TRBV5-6,TGTGCCAGCAGCTTGGCGCAGGGAACCACCTTC,CASSLAQGTTF
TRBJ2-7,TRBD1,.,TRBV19,TGTGCCAGTAGTCTACAGGGACAGTACTACGAGCAGTACTTC,CASSLQGQYYEQYF
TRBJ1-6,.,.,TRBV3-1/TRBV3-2,TGTGCCAGCAGCCAAGGATACAGCTCCTATAATTCACCCCTCCACTTT,CASSQGYSSYNSPLHF
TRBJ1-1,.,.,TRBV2,TGTGCCAGCAGTGAATCCAGGGTTACTGAAGCTTTCTTT,CASSESRVTEAFF
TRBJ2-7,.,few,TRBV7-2,TGTGCCAGCAGGCGGGGAGCGTTCTACGAGCAGTACTTC,CASRRGAFYEQYF
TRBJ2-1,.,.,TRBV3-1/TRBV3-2,TGTGCCAGCAGCCGGAGACTGTCCCCCTACAATGAGCAGTTCTTC,CASSRRLSPYNEQFF
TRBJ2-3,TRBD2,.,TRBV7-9,TGTGCCAGCAGCTTAGGAGCTAGCGGGATCACAGATACGCAGTATTTT,CASSLGASGITDTQYF
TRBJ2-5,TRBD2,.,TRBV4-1,TGCGCCAGCAGCCAAGATATGACTAGCGGGGGGCCCAAACAAGAGACCCAGTACTTC,CASSQDMTSGGPKQETQYF
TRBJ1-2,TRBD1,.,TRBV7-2,TGTGCCAGCAGCTTCCAGTTGACAGGGGGCGGCTACACCTTC,CASSFQLTGGGYTF
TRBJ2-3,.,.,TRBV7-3,TGTGCCAGCAGCTTAACTGTCACTAGCACAGATACGCAGTATTTT,CASSLTVTSTDTQYF
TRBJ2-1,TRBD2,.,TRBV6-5,TGTGCCAGCAGGGTTCTAGCGGGGGACTCCAATGAGCAGTTCTTC,CASRVLAGDSNEQFF
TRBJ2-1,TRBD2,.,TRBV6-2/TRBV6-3,TGTGCCAGCAGTCCGCGACTAGCGGGGACCTACAATGAGCAGTTCTTC,CASSPRLAGTYNEQFF
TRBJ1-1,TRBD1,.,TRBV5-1,TGCGCCAGCAGCTCAGGGACAGGTGTGAACACTGAAGCTTTCTTT,CASSSGTGVNTEAFF
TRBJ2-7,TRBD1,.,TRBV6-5,TGTGCCAGCGCCAACGACAGGGACCCCTACGAGCAGTACTTC,CASANDRDPYEQYF
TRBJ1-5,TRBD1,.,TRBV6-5,TGTGCCAGTGGACAGGGGACGGGTCAGCCCCAGCATTTT,CASGQGTGQPQHF